This TCR beta chain is from a study of blood T cell repertoires in COVID-19. Study details: Italy, Spain and the United States were the sources of the convalescent and acute COVID-19 samples. PBMCs, B-cell-depleted T cells, or T cells were the source of the cDNA or gDNA that made up the material.

The germline V gene encodes CDR1 MNHEY and CDR2 SVGEGT. Losses at the gene ends were 5 bases for V and 6 bases for J; bases not matched to a gene: 5. The CDR3 has 15 amino acids. As handled by the study authors: Nucleated cell number was recorded as an estimate derived from reference gene primer amplification. TCRdb keeps only in-frame clones here, not all; method: immunoSEQ multiplex PCR. V and J calls and clone size follow that table, whereas D and trimming were derived from the DNA. This table holds over 250,000 clones, 88% found once. The receptor comes from a middle-aged woman who had recovered from COVID-19. The sample comprised peripheral blood. V and J are TRBV6-2 or TRBV6-3 and TRBJ2-2; 11 nucleotides agree with TRBD2. The CDR3: CASSTPSGRSGELFF. Written as DNA, the CDR3 is TGTGCCAGCAGTACTCCTAGCGGGAGGTCCGGGGAGCTGTTTTTT.